This T cell receptor beta chain was documented in a study of T cells in Graves' hyperthyroidism and ophthalmopathy. Authors of the study amplified TCR beta CDR3 regions from RNA transcripts. First-round RT-PCR targeting the TCR CDR3 was performed with the HTBI primer set. MiXCR, run by TCRdb on the multiplex PCR reads, gives a single entry per CDR3 protein. The top ten clones hold under 35% of a sample with approximately 600,000 distinct CDR3 sequences, 20% of them seen once. Germline assignment: CDR1 LGHDT and CDR2 YNNKEL (reference sequence). The CDR3 length is 14 residues. V lost 1 base to trimming and J lost 2 bases, with 8 bases between them.

The sequenced material came from blood. The rearrangement joins TRBV3-1 to TRBJ1-2; D unresolved. The receptor was isolated from a man aged 25-45 years with Graves' ophthalmopathy. The CDR3 here is CASSQGQPNYGYTF. The CDR3 bases are TGTGCCAGCAGCCAAGGGCAGCCGAACTATGGCTACACCTTC.